The 24 T cell receptor beta chains presented below share a single source sample, sequenced in a study of blood T cell repertoires in COVID-19. Measured with immunoSEQ multiplex PCR; TCRdb has only the in-frame clones, and not every one. The sample includes 130,000 to 150,000 clones, approximately 89% of them seen just once. The specimen was peripheral blood. The receptors stem from a woman aged 50 to 60 with acute or convalescent COVID-19.

The chain employs TRBV7-9 and TRBJ2-7; no definite D call. CDR1 and CDR2 from the germline V gene are SEHNR and FQNEAQ (reference sequence). The V end was cut by 5 bases, the J end by 2 bases, with 16 bases between. This CDR3 is 15 amino acids long. CDR3 protein: CASSPPYPETYEQYF. The CDR3 coding sequence is TGTGCCAGCAGCCCACCCTACCCGGAGACCTACGAGCAGTACTTC.

This clone occurred a few times. This chain connects TRBV6-1 to TRBJ1-5, with D tentatively TRBD1 (5 bases). The V gene lost 1 base and the J gene lost 6 bases, with 10 bases spanning the gap. Per germline, CDR1 MNHNS and CDR2 SASEGT. CDR3 length equals 14 residues. CDR3 nucleotide sequence: TGTGCCAGCAGTGAAGAGGAAGGGGCTCAGCCCCAGCATTTT. Protein: CASSEEEGAQPQHF.

V is TRBV19 and J is TRBJ2-1; a weak D match, TRBD2 (6 bases). Between the trimmed V and J ends, which lost 5 bases and 4 bases, there was a span of 12 bases. The CDR3 runs 14 residues. Germline lookup yields CDR1 LNHDA and CDR2 SQIVND (reference sequence). The CDR3 loop is CASSQNSGYNEQFF. The CDR3 nucleotides are TGTGCCAGTAGTCAGAACAGCGGGTACAATGAGCAGTTCTTC.

The chain employs TRBV28 and TRBJ1-1; possible D gene TRBD1, 5 bases. The CDR3 runs 13 residues. Deletions cut 6 bases from V and 1 base from J, with 9 bases between. In germline, CDR1 is MDHEN, CDR2 SYDVKM. CDR3 sequence (DNA): TGTGCCAGCAGCCTGGGGGGGAACACTGAAGCTTTCTTT. It translates to CASSLGGNTEAFF.

This chain uses TRBV27 with TRBJ2-7; 10 bases are shared with TRBD2. Trimming cost V 2 bases and J 6 bases; bases outside gene matches: 4. The CDR3 is 14 amino acids. In germline, CDR1 is MNHEY, CDR2 SMNVEV (reference sequence). CDR3: CASSLGLAGVEQYF. CDR3 DNA sequence: TGTGCCAGCAGTTTAGGCCTAGCGGGAGTCGAGCAGTACTTC.

V gene TRBV7-8 combines with J gene TRBJ2-7; perhaps TRBD1 as D (5 bases). Germline values: CDR1 SGHVS, CDR2 FQNEAQ. Trimming removed 5 bases from V and 3 bases from J, with 11 bases in between. The CDR3 has 13 residues. The CDR3 nucleotides read TGTGCCAGCAGCGGTCAGGGCTACTACGAGCAGTACTTC. Its translation: CASSGQGYYEQYF.

The chain links TRBV5-6 to TRBJ1-3, with TRBD1 matching over 11 bases. Germline CDR1 and CDR2: SGHDT and YYEEEE. The CDR3 runs 16 residues. Trimming at V came to 3 bases and at J to 3 bases, leaving 5 bases not matched to a gene. Written as DNA, the CDR3 is TGTGCCAGCAGCTATTGGACAGGGGGCTTTGGAAACACCATATATTTT. Protein: CASSYWTGGFGNTIYF.

The rearrangement links TRBV11-2 to TRBJ1-1, with 7 bases aligning to TRBD1. The germline gives CDR1 SGHAT, CDR2 FQNNGV. CDR3 length: 18 residues. Germline trimming cut 5 bases from V and 4 bases from J; bases unmatched to any gene: 19. The CDR3 region has the DNA TGTGCCAGCAGCCCTTTAGGGGGCGCTTTCGGCGGAGCCACTGAAGCTTTCTTT. Protein: CASSPLGGAFGGATEAFF.

The J gene is TRBJ1-2, the V gene TRBV7-9, with 9 bases identical to TRBD1. J gave up 7 bases and V 3 bases, and 9 bases lay outside the gene matches. In germline, CDR1 is SEHNR, CDR2 FQNEAQ (reference sequence). The CDR3 has 15 amino acids. This CDR3 reads CASSFTGGAASGYTF. CDR3 sequence (DNA): TGTGCCAGCAGCTTCACAGGGGGCGCAGCAAGTGGCTACACCTTC.

The chain couples TRBV7-9 to TRBJ2-4; 11 nucleotides match TRBD2. Germline V gene lookup returns CDR1 SEHNR and CDR2 FQNEAQ (reference sequence). This CDR3 is built from 17 residues. V lost 0 bases and J lost 0; bases outside the gene matches: 1. CDR3 sequence: CASSLATSGKAKNIQYF. The CDR3 nucleotides are TGTGCCAGCAGCTTAGCGACTAGCGGGAAAGCCAAAAACATTCAGTACTTC.

This chain joins TRBV6-1 and TRBJ1-2; tentative D call: TRBD1 (5 bases). V was clipped by 0 bases and J by 8 bases, with 10 bases between them. The CDR3 has 13 residues. The germline CDR1 and CDR2 sequences are MNHNS and SASEGT. CDR3 residues: CASSEAWGGGYTF. The DNA of the CDR3 is TGTGCCAGCAGTGAAGCCTGGGGCGGCGGCTACACCTTC.

The chain uses TRBV11-3 and TRBJ2-2, with 12 bases identical to TRBD1. The germline CDR1 and CDR2 sequences are SGHNT and YENEEA. After removal of 4 bases from V and 6 bases from J, the junction contained 6 bases not matched to a gene. CDR3 size: 16 residues. CDR3 region: CASSSQGQGASGELFF. CDR3 coding DNA: TGTGCCAGCAGCTCACAGGGACAGGGGGCCTCCGGGGAGCTGTTTTTT.

This chain uses TRBV19 with TRBJ2-6; no reliable D call. The germline gives CDR1 LNHDA, CDR2 SQIVND (reference sequence). There are 15 residues in the CDR3. Trimming cost V 3 bases and J 4 bases, with 10 bases left between them. The CDR3 nucleotides read TGTGCCAGTAGTATCATGCAGGCCGGGGCCAACGTCCTGACTTTC. This sequence encodes CASSIMQAGANVLTF.

The chain couples TRBV10-3 to TRBJ1-1; 7 nucleotides line up with TRBD1. The V segment lost 6 bases and the J segment 4 bases; nucleotides outside the gene matches: 5. CDR3 length: 13 amino acids. Germline assignment: CDR1 ENHRY and CDR2 SYGVKD. CDR3 DNA: TGTGCCATCAGGCCGGGACAGAGCACTGAAGCTTTCTTT. Translation: CAIRPGQSTEAFF.

This chain's CDR3 is CASNGDRVGNQPQHF. Written as DNA, the CDR3 is TGTGCCAGCAACGGGGACAGGGTGGGCAATCAGCCCCAGCATTTT. The rearrangement joins TRBV2 to TRBJ1-5; 9 bases line up with TRBD1. Germline-derived CDR1 and CDR2 are SNHLY and FYNNEI. V was pared by 7 bases and J by 2 bases, with 6 bases of the junction left unmatched. The length of the CDR3 is 15 residues.

The gene calls are TRBV3-1 (or the pseudogene TRBV3-2) and TRBJ1-3; TRBD1 might be the D (5 bases). V was shortened by 0 bases and J by 2 bases, with 14 bases between the two germline ends. The CDR3 contains 17 residues. Germline CDR1 LGHDT, CDR2 YNNKEL (reference sequence). CDR3 coding DNA: TGTGCCAGCAGCCAAGACGTCCCGGAAGGGGCTGGAAACACCATATATTTT. This codes for CASSQDVPEGAGNTIYF.

The chain recombines TRBV30 with TRBJ1-5; maybe TRBD1 (5 bases). V was shortened by 0 bases and J by 0 bases, with 24 bases between the two germline ends. The CDR3 totals 20 residues. The germline V gene has CDR1 GTSNPN and CDR2 SVGIG (reference sequence). CDR3 in DNA: TGTGCCTGGAGTGTAGTACCCCCAGGGTCCCGGGTATATAGCAATCAGCCCCAGCATTTT. This sequence encodes CAWSVVPPGSRVYSNQPQHF. Together with reference TRBV30 and TRBJ1-5, the CDR3 gives the full variable domain: SQTIHQWPATLVQPVGSPLSLECTVEGTSNPNLYWYRQAAGRGLQLLFYSVGIGQISSEVPQNLSASRPQDRQFILSSKKLLLSDSGFYLCAWSVVPPGSRVYSNQPQHFGDGTRLSIL.

This chain uses TRBV10-3 with TRBJ2-1, with 9 bases identical to TRBD1. Unmatched junction bases numbered 4, after V lost 5 bases and J lost 2 bases. Germline loops: CDR1 ENHRY, CDR2 SYGVKD. The CDR3 is 15 residues long. CDR3 sequence: CAISPGTGPYNEQFF. The CDR3 DNA follows: TGTGCCATCAGTCCCGGGACAGGGCCCTACAATGAGCAGTTCTTC.

The chain employs TRBV19 and TRBJ1-5; TRBD1 matches 7 bases. The germline V gene has CDR1 LNHDA and CDR2 SQIVND (reference sequence). The CDR3 consists of 14 residues. J gave up 8 bases and V 4 bases, and 8 bases lay outside the gene matches. The CDR3 is CASSSTGVSEPQHF. CDR3 DNA sequence: TGTGCCAGTAGTAGCACAGGGGTTTCGGAGCCCCAGCATTTT.

V and J are TRBV7-3 and TRBJ2-6; D gene unclear. Germline V gene sequence: CDR1 SGHTA, CDR2 FQGTGA. Trimming cost V 1 base and J 0 bases, with 7 bases left between them. The CDR3 has 16 amino acids. The CDR3 DNA is TGTGCCAGCAGCTTAATACGGTACTCTGGGGCCAACGTCCTGACTTTC. It encodes CASSLIRYSGANVLTF.

This clone occurred once. The V gene is TRBV27, the J gene TRBJ2-1, with TRBD2 matching over 11 bases. V lost 0 bases to trimming and J lost 7 bases; unmatched junction nucleotides: 2. Germline V gives CDR1 MNHEY, CDR2 SMNVEV (reference sequence). The CDR3 totals 15 residues. The CDR3 nucleotides read TGTGCCAGCAGTTTATCAACTAGCGGGAGTAATGAGCAGTTCTTC. Translated: CASSLSTSGSNEQFF.

V usage is TRBV7-9 and J usage is TRBJ2-1; 12 nucleotides line up with TRBD2. CDR3 length: 19 residues. CDR1 SEHNR and CDR2 FQNEAQ come from the germline V gene (reference sequence). The J segment lost 9 bases and the V segment lost 1 base, leaving 16 bases of the junction unmatched. The CDR3 protein is CASSLVLAGGHSSIAEQFF. In DNA form, the CDR3 reads TGTGCCAGCAGCTTAGTTCTAGCGGGGGGGCATTCCTCGATTGCTGAGCAGTTCTTC.

The chain has TRBV18 and TRBJ2-2; possible D gene TRBD2, 6 bases. Germline CDR1 KGHSH, CDR2 LQKENI. The V and J ends lost 4 bases and 2 bases respectively, with 8 bases between them. CDR3 length equals 14 residues. The CDR3 nucleotides read TGTGCCAGCTCACGGGACTTAAACACCGGGGAGCTGTTTTTT. Translation gives CASSRDLNTGELFF.

The genes are TRBV19 and TRBJ1-2, with 8 bases that match TRBD1. The CDR3 is 16 residues long. Germline V CDR1 and CDR2: LNHDA, SQIVND (reference sequence). V gave up 5 bases and J gave up 2 bases; unmatched junction bases: 10. The CDR3 nucleotides are TGTGCCAGTAGTCCATCCGGACAGGGAGGGAACTATGGCTACACCTTC. It translates to CASSPSGQGGNYGYTF.